These 2 T cell receptor beta chains came from one sample sequenced in a study of post-analysis software for immune sequencing data. Notes on the study in general: In patients, TRBV5-6, TRBV5-1 and TRBV20-1 belonged to several TRBV segments found more frequently than in controls.

No antigen has been identified for these receptors. Researchers reported that TCR beta cDNA libraries carried unique molecular identifiers. TCRdb reanalysed the PCR reads using MiXCR and keeps one entry per CDR3 protein. The table shows a few hundred thousand distinct CDR3 sequences, with 36% occurring only once. Sequencing input: blood. The receptors originated from a girl aged 10 to 17 with multiple sclerosis.

This clonotype was observed many times. The rearrangement links TRBV29-1 to TRBJ1-1; 7 bases fit TRBD1. Looked up from germline, CDR1 is SQVTM and CDR2 is ANQGSEA. V lost 4 bases, J lost 1 base, and 3 bases stayed unmatched. The CDR3 sequence is 13 residues long. The CDR3 coding sequence is TGCAGCGTTGGAACAGGGGCGAACACTGAAGCTTTCTTT. This gives the protein CSVGTGANTEAFF.

In its sample, this clonotype was seen a few times. The chain has TRBV20-1 and TRBJ1-5; the D is unclear. Germline CDR1 and CDR2: DFQATT and SNEGSKA (reference sequence). The CDR3 length is 13 residues. The V end lost 3 bases, the J end lost 4 bases, and 10 bases lay between the germline ends. The CDR3, as DNA: TGCAGTGCTAGTGATAGGTCTAATCAGCCCCAGCATTTT. Its translation: CSASDRSNQPQHF.